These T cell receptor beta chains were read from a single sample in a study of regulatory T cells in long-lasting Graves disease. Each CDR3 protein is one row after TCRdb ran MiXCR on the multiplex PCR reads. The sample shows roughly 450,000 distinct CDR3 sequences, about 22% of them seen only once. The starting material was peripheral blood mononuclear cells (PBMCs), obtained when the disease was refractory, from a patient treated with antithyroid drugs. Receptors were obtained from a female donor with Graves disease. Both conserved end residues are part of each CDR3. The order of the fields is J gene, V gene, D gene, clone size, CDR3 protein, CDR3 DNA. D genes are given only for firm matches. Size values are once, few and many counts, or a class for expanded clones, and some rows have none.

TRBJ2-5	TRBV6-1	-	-	CASSDLSVTQYF	TGTGCCAGCAGCGACCTTAGCGTGACCCAGTACTTC
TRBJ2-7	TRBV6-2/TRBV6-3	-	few	CASSGARGGYEQYF	TGTGCCAGCAGTGGCGCGCGAGGGGGCTACGAGCAGTACTTC
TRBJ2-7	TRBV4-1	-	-	CASSHNRLPHEQYF	TGCGCCAGCAGCCATAATCGTCTACCACACGAGCAGTACTTC
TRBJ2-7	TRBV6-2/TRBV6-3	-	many	CASSYSWTAAWEQYF	TGTGCCAGCAGTTACTCGTGGACAGCGGCGTGGGAGCAGTACTTC
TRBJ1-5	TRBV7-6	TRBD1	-	CASSLSVGTADQPQHF	TGTGCCAGCAGCTTAAGTGTTGGGACAGCCGATCAGCCCCAGCATTTT
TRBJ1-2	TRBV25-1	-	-	CASSESRGPGYTF	TGTGCCAGCAGTGAATCGAGGGGTCCAGGCTACACCTTC
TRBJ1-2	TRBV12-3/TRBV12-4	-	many	CASRGTSGRSFGYTF	TGTGCCAGCAGGGGGACGTCGGGACGGTCTTTCGGCTACACCTTC
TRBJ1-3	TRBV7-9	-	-	CASSLMMVLSSGNTIYF	TGTGCCAGCAGTCTTATGATGGTCCTGAGCTCTGGAAACACCATATATTTT
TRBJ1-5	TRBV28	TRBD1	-	CASRPDRGNQPQHF	TGTGCCAGCAGGCCGGACAGGGGAAATCAGCCCCAGCATTTT
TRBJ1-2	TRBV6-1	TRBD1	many	CASTTTPGGYGYTF	TGTGCCAGCACCACAACCCCAGGGGGGTATGGCTACACCTTC
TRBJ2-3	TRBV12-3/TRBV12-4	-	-	CASSLSRAGSSTDTQYF	TGTGCCAGCAGTTTATCCCGGGCGGGGTCTAGCACAGATACGCAGTATTTT
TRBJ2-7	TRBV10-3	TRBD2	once	CAISSGDRDERYF	TGTGCCATCAGTAGCGGGGATCGGGACGAGCGGTACTTC
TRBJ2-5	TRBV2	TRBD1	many	CASSEAGTVKETQYF	TGTGCCAGCAGTGAAGCAGGGACAGTTAAAGAGACCCAGTACTTC
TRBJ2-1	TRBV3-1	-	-	CASSQDGGHYNEQFF	TGTGCCAGCAGCCAAGATGGAGGACACTACAATGAGCAGTTCTTC
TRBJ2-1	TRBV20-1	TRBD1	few	CSVDRGTLISDEQFF	TGCAGTGTCGACAGGGGGACCCTCATATCCGATGAGCAGTTCTTC
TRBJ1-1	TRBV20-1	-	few	CSAQELGEAFF	TGCAGTGCCCAGGAGTTAGGTGAAGCTTTCTTT
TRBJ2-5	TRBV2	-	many	CASIPDYSFQTQYF	TGTGCCAGCATCCCGGACTACTCTTTTCAGACCCAGTACTTC
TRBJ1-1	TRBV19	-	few	CASSIGDGMNTEAFF	TGTGCCAGTAGTATAGGGGACGGGATGAACACTGAAGCTTTCTTT
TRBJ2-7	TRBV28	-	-	CASGSNSGSYEQYF	TGTGCCAGCGGTTCCAACTCAGGATCCTACGAGCAGTACTTC
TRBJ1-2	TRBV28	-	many	CASSSDEVYYGYTF	TGTGCCAGCAGCTCCGATGAGGTATACTATGGCTACACCTTC
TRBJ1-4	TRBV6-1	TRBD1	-	CASSAGTGLKLFF	TGTGCCAGCAGTGCCGGGACAGGGTTAAAACTGTTTTTT
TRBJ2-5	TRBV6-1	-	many	CATKSGLGETQYF	TGTGCCACCAAGTCGGGTCTGGGCGAGACCCAGTACTTC
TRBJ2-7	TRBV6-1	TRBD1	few	CASSEPGRGFWYEQYF	TGTGCCAGCAGTGAGCCGGGCAGGGGGTTTTGGTACGAGCAGTACTTC
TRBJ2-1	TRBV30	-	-	CAWRIRRDEQFF	TGTGCCTGGAGAATTAGGCGTGATGAGCAGTTCTTC
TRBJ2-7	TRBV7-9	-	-	CASTLGTYEQYF	TGTGCCAGCACCCTAGGAACCTACGAGCAGTACTTC
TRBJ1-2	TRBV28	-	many	CATRRDYGYTF	TGTGCCACCAGGCGTGACTATGGCTACACCTTC
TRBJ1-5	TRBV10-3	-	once	CAIGPDSNQPQHF	TGTGCCATCGGACCAGATAGCAATCAGCCCCAGCATTTT
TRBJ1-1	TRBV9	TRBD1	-	CASSDPTGAREAFF	TGTGCCAGCAGCGACCCTACAGGGGCCCGTGAAGCTTTCTTT
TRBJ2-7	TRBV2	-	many	CASSEADYYEQYF	TGTGCCAGCAGTGAAGCCGACTATTACGAGCAGTACTTC
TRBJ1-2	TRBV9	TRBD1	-	CASSEVTGASVNGYTF	TGTGCCAGCAGCGAGGTGACAGGGGCGTCTGTGAATGGCTACACCTTC
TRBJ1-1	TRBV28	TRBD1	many	CASSDPGQQNTEAFF	TGTGCCAGCAGTGATCCGGGACAGCAGAACACTGAAGCTTTCTTT
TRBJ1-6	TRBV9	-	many	CASGAPNSPLHF	TGTGCCAGCGGTGCCCCGAATTCACCCCTCCACTTT
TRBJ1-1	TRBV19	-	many	CASYGTFRRNTEAFF	TGTGCCAGCTACGGGACATTCAGAAGGAACACTGAAGCTTTCTTT
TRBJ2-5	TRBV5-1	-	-	CASSLAGTPQETQYF	TGCGCCAGCAGCTTGGCCGGAACTCCCCAAGAGACCCAGTACTTC
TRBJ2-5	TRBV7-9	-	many	CASSSQPWTPHETQYF	TGTGCCAGCAGCTCGCAGCCCTGGACCCCCCACGAGACCCAGTACTTC
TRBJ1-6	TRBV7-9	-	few	CASSPREESPLHF	TGTGCCAGCAGCCCCAGGGAGGAATCACCCCTCCACTTT